These T cell receptor beta chains were read from a single sample in a study of vaccination and CD4 T cells after COVID-19. TCRdb passed the PCR reads through MiXCR, listing each CDR3 protein once. The sample contains just over 20,000 distinct CDR3 sequences, about 60% of which appear only once. The input for sequencing was CD4+ T cells from blood, taken before SARS-CoV-2 vaccination. These receptors were taken from a human donor who had recovered from COVID-19. Each CDR3 is given with its conserved first and last residue. Fields, in order: CDR3 protein, CDR3 DNA, V gene, clone size, D gene, J gene. A D gene is named only where the DNA matches it firmly. Clone sizes are given selectively: once, few, many, or a class where the clone is expanded.

CDR3aa: CASSQFGRGGTQYF; CDR3nt: TGCGCCAGCAGCCAATTTGGCAGGGGGGGGACCCAGTACTTC; v_gene: TRBV4-1; abundance: -; d_gene: -; j_gene: TRBJ2-5
CDR3aa: CASSLPSNGQGGYTF; CDR3nt: TGTGCCAGCAGCTTACCCTCGAATGGCCAGGGAGGCTACACCTTC; v_gene: TRBV7-9; abundance: -; d_gene: -; j_gene: TRBJ1-2
CDR3aa: CASRGGKLNNEQFF; CDR3nt: TGTGCCAGCAGAGGGGGGAAATTAAACAATGAGCAGTTCTTC; v_gene: TRBV11-1; abundance: -; d_gene: -; j_gene: TRBJ2-1
CDR3aa: CASGEVLANTGELFF; CDR3nt: TGTGCCAGCGGCGAAGTTCTTGCGAACACCGGGGAGCTGTTTTTT; v_gene: TRBV7-2; abundance: few; d_gene: -; j_gene: TRBJ2-2
CDR3aa: CASSLLYRGEQFF; CDR3nt: TGTGCCAGCAGTTTACTATACAGGGGTGAGCAGTTCTTC; v_gene: TRBV28; abundance: -; d_gene: TRBD1; j_gene: TRBJ2-1
CDR3aa: CSAREGNRVTDTQYF; CDR3nt: TGCAGTGCTAGAGAAGGGAATAGGGTGACAGATACGCAGTATTTT; v_gene: TRBV20-1; abundance: few; d_gene: -; j_gene: TRBJ2-3
CDR3aa: CSARDPGGSGNTIYF; CDR3nt: TGCAGTGCTAGGGATCCAGGGGGCTCTGGAAACACCATATATTTT; v_gene: TRBV20-1; abundance: -; d_gene: TRBD1; j_gene: TRBJ1-3
CDR3aa: CASRRVDEQYF; CDR3nt: TGTGCCAGCCGAAGGGTAGACGAGCAGTACTTC; v_gene: TRBV6-1; abundance: -; d_gene: -; j_gene: TRBJ2-7
CDR3aa: CSASSGQGYTGELFF; CDR3nt: TGCAGTGCTAGCTCAGGCCAGGGGTACACCGGGGAGCTGTTTTTT; v_gene: TRBV20-1; abundance: few; d_gene: -; j_gene: TRBJ2-2
CDR3aa: CASSFMAAPWDTEAFF; CDR3nt: TGTGCCAGCAGCTTTATGGCCGCCCCTTGGGACACTGAAGCTTTCTTT; v_gene: TRBV5-6; abundance: -; d_gene: -; j_gene: TRBJ1-1
CDR3aa: CSASIGDFTSYEQYF; CDR3nt: TGCAGTGCTAGTATCGGGGACTTCACCTCCTACGAGCAGTACTTC; v_gene: TRBV20-1; abundance: few; d_gene: -; j_gene: TRBJ2-7
CDR3aa: CSVRDPSGSYEQYF; CDR3nt: TGCAGCGTTAGGGATCCCAGCGGGAGCTACGAGCAGTACTTC; v_gene: TRBV29-1; abundance: -; d_gene: TRBD2; j_gene: TRBJ2-7
CDR3aa: CASSLAGWYTEAFF; CDR3nt: TGTGCCAGCAGCTTGGCAGGGTGGTACACTGAAGCTTTCTTT; v_gene: TRBV7-2; abundance: -; d_gene: -; j_gene: TRBJ1-1
CDR3aa: CDRGGSSYNEQFF; CDR3nt: TGTGACAGGGGGGGAAGCTCCTACAATGAGCAGTTCTTC; v_gene: TRBV21-1; abundance: -; d_gene: -; j_gene: TRBJ2-1
CDR3aa: CASSEDRNYGYTF; CDR3nt: TGTGCCAGCTCAGAGGACAGAAACTATGGCTACACCTTC; v_gene: TRBV18; abundance: -; d_gene: -; j_gene: TRBJ1-2
CDR3aa: CASSQLPRDSRGYTF; CDR3nt: TGTGCCAGCAGCCAGCTCCCCCGGGACAGTCGTGGCTACACCTTC; v_gene: TRBV7-2; abundance: -; d_gene: TRBD1; j_gene: TRBJ1-2
CDR3aa: CAVQGGYGYTF; CDR3nt: TGTGCCGTACAGGGCGGCTATGGCTACACCTTC; v_gene: TRBV7-9; abundance: -; d_gene: -; j_gene: TRBJ1-2
CDR3aa: CSAGYRASRTEAFF; CDR3nt: TGCAGTGCAGGATACCGGGCCTCAAGGACTGAAGCTTTCTTT; v_gene: TRBV20-1; abundance: -; d_gene: -; j_gene: TRBJ1-1
CDR3aa: CASSSPKEDTQYF; CDR3nt: TGCGCCAGCAGCTCACCTAAGGAGGATACGCAGTATTTT; v_gene: TRBV4-1; abundance: -; d_gene: -; j_gene: TRBJ2-3
CDR3aa: CASSMKAGDTEAFF; CDR3nt: TGTGCCAGTAGTATGAAGGCAGGCGACACTGAAGCTTTCTTT; v_gene: TRBV19; abundance: few; d_gene: -; j_gene: TRBJ1-1
CDR3aa: CSARLIETQYF; CDR3nt: TGCAGTGCTAGATTAATAGAGACCCAGTACTTC; v_gene: TRBV20-1; abundance: -; d_gene: -; j_gene: TRBJ2-5
CDR3aa: CASRAGQGARYTEAFF; CDR3nt: TGTGCCAGTAGGGCGGGACAGGGGGCTCGTTACACTGAAGCTTTCTTT; v_gene: TRBV19; abundance: once; d_gene: TRBD1; j_gene: TRBJ1-1
CDR3aa: CASSEGLRVGLNSEAFF; CDR3nt: TGTGCCAGCAGTGAAGGGTTGCGGGTTGGCTTAAACTCTGAAGCTTTCTTT; v_gene: TRBV6-1; abundance: -; d_gene: -; j_gene: TRBJ1-1
CDR3aa: CASRGAGRPPYF; CDR3nt: TGTGCCAGCAGGGGGGCCGGGAGGCCCCCGTACTTC; v_gene: TRBV6-1; abundance: few; d_gene: -; j_gene: TRBJ2-7
CDR3aa: CSAQATSGSVGLGRTDTQYF; CDR3nt: TGCAGTGCTCAGGCGACTAGCGGGAGTGTAGGTTTGGGGCGCACAGATACGCAGTATTTT; v_gene: TRBV20-1; abundance: -; d_gene: TRBD2; j_gene: TRBJ2-3
CDR3aa: CASSGAQPTDTQYF; CDR3nt: TGTGCCAGCAGTGGTGCGCAACCCACAGATACGCAGTATTTT; v_gene: TRBV2; abundance: few; d_gene: -; j_gene: TRBJ2-3
CDR3aa: CATEGSYNSPLHF; CDR3nt: TGTGCCACCGAGGGCTCCTATAATTCACCCCTCCACTTT; v_gene: TRBV19; abundance: -; d_gene: -; j_gene: TRBJ1-6
CDR3aa: CASSEWLARNTGELFF; CDR3nt: TGTGCCAGCAGTGAGTGGCTAGCGCGGAACACCGGGGAGCTGTTTTTT; v_gene: TRBV6-1; abundance: few; d_gene: -; j_gene: TRBJ2-2
CDR3aa: CSASPHRVGGYTF; CDR3nt: TGCAGTGCCTCGCCACACAGGGTCGGTGGCTACACCTTC; v_gene: TRBV20-1; abundance: -; d_gene: -; j_gene: TRBJ1-2
CDR3aa: CASSLYRGKDSPLHF; CDR3nt: TGTGCCAGCAGTTTATACAGGGGGAAGGATTCACCCCTCCACTTT; v_gene: TRBV27; abundance: -; d_gene: TRBD1; j_gene: TRBJ1-6
CDR3aa: CATSRGQGYEQFF; CDR3nt: TGTGCCACCAGCAGGGGACAGGGCTATGAGCAGTTCTTC; v_gene: TRBV15; abundance: -; d_gene: TRBD1; j_gene: TRBJ2-1
CDR3aa: CSARESEQYF; CDR3nt: TGCAGTGCTAGGGAGTCCGAGCAGTACTTC; v_gene: TRBV20-1; abundance: few; d_gene: -; j_gene: TRBJ2-7
CDR3aa: CASSLQGLARYEQYF; CDR3nt: TGTGCCAGCAGCCTCCAGGGACTAGCTAGGTACGAGCAGTACTTC; v_gene: TRBV6-2/TRBV6-3; abundance: -; d_gene: TRBD2; j_gene: TRBJ2-7
CDR3aa: CASSFLPKKETQYF; CDR3nt: TGTGCTAGCAGCTTCCTGCCGAAAAAAGAGACCCAGTACTTC; v_gene: TRBV7-6; abundance: few; d_gene: -; j_gene: TRBJ2-5
CDR3aa: CSARQETQYF; CDR3nt: TGCAGTGCTAGACAAGAGACCCAGTACTTC; v_gene: TRBV20-1; abundance: -; d_gene: -; j_gene: TRBJ2-5
CDR3aa: CASKFTDPGHYEQYF; CDR3nt: TGTGCCAGCAAATTCACGGATCCAGGTCATTACGAGCAGTACTTC; v_gene: TRBV6-1; abundance: -; d_gene: -; j_gene: TRBJ2-7
CDR3aa: CASSGREPSTDTQYF; CDR3nt: TGTGCCAGCAGCGGACGGGAGCCAAGCACAGATACGCAGTATTTT; v_gene: TRBV9; abundance: -; d_gene: -; j_gene: TRBJ2-3
CDR3aa: CASSPGQGRGNQPQHF; CDR3nt: TGTGCCAGCTCACCCGGACAGGGCCGTGGCAATCAGCCCCAGCATTTT; v_gene: TRBV18; abundance: -; d_gene: TRBD1; j_gene: TRBJ1-5
CDR3aa: CASETSGNTIYF; CDR3nt: TGTGCCTCTGAGACGTCTGGAAACACCATATATTTT; v_gene: TRBV19; abundance: -; d_gene: -; j_gene: TRBJ1-3
CDR3aa: CASRDRVNSPLHF; CDR3nt: TGTGCCAGCCGGGACAGGGTCAATTCACCCCTCCACTTT; v_gene: TRBV6-1; abundance: -; d_gene: TRBD1; j_gene: TRBJ1-6
CDR3aa: CASSQDTYEQYF; CDR3nt: TGTGCCAGCAGCCAAGACACCTACGAGCAGTACTTC; v_gene: TRBV4-2; abundance: -; d_gene: -; j_gene: TRBJ2-7
CDR3aa: CSARTGTSGWGNEQFF; CDR3nt: TGCAGTGCTAGAACCGGGACTAGCGGGTGGGGCAATGAGCAGTTCTTC; v_gene: TRBV20-1; abundance: few; d_gene: TRBD2; j_gene: TRBJ2-1
CDR3aa: CSGVGGVGRDTQYF; CDR3nt: TGCAGTGGTGTCGGGGGGGTAGGGCGCGATACGCAGTATTTT; v_gene: TRBV20-1; abundance: -; d_gene: TRBD2; j_gene: TRBJ2-3
CDR3aa: CSARYASDPFRRPSYEQYF; CDR3nt: TGCAGTGCTAGATATGCCTCTGACCCATTCCGACGTCCATCCTACGAGCAGTACTTC; v_gene: TRBV20-1; abundance: -; d_gene: -; j_gene: TRBJ2-7
CDR3aa: CASSPLAGVANEQFF; CDR3nt: TGTGCCAGCAGCCCTCTAGCGGGAGTTGCCAACGAGCAGTTCTTC; v_gene: TRBV7-3; abundance: -; d_gene: TRBD2; j_gene: TRBJ2-1
CDR3aa: CASRNTGELFF; CDR3nt: TGTGCCAGTAGGAACACCGGGGAGCTGTTTTTT; v_gene: TRBV19; abundance: -; d_gene: -; j_gene: TRBJ2-2
CDR3aa: CASTGTSGSDGTQYF; CDR3nt: TGTGCCAGCACCGGGACTAGCGGGAGTGATGGGACCCAGTACTTC; v_gene: TRBV2; abundance: once; d_gene: TRBD2; j_gene: TRBJ2-5
CDR3aa: CSASPRDRGPRGYTF; CDR3nt: TGCAGTGCTAGCCCCCGGGACAGGGGTCCGCGGGGCTACACCTTC; v_gene: TRBV20-1; abundance: -; d_gene: TRBD1; j_gene: TRBJ1-2
CDR3aa: CARSQERGSKNIQYF; CDR3nt: TGCGCCAGAAGCCAAGAGAGGGGTTCCAAAAACATTCAGTACTTC; v_gene: TRBV4-1; abundance: -; d_gene: -; j_gene: TRBJ2-4
CDR3aa: CASSPTWGELETQYF; CDR3nt: TGTGCCAGCAGCCCGACGTGGGGGGAATTAGAGACCCAGTACTTC; v_gene: TRBV7-8; abundance: -; d_gene: -; j_gene: TRBJ2-5
CDR3aa: CSARKIGGDHPYEQYF; CDR3nt: TGCAGTGCTAGAAAGATCGGAGGGGATCATCCCTACGAGCAGTACTTC; v_gene: TRBV20-1; abundance: -; d_gene: -; j_gene: TRBJ2-7
CDR3aa: CSASPSANEQFF; CDR3nt: TGCAGTGCTAGCCCTAGCGCCAATGAGCAGTTCTTC; v_gene: TRBV20-1; abundance: -; d_gene: -; j_gene: TRBJ2-1